This T cell receptor (beta chain) was profiled in a study of T-cell memory formation after mild COVID-19. General study findings and limits: Clones contracting over day 15 to 85 were CD4/CD8 balanced, with later expanders leaning CD4+.

Germline V gene sequence: CDR1 MNHEY, CDR2 SVGAGI. V lost 8 bases and J 5 bases, leaving 13 bases between the germline ends. CDR3 size: 12 residues. A word on this clonotype: Its antigen is unidentified.

Each CDR3 protein is one row after TCRdb ran MiXCR on the 5' RACE reads. This sample yields roughly 100,000 distinct CDR3 sequences, of which around 15% are seen a single time; approximately 40% belongs to the top ten. The sample was PBMCs or a T cell subset sorted from them (not recorded which). V and J are TRBV6-5 and TRBJ2-7; D is possibly TRBD2 (7 bases). The receptor was derived from a man aged 18 to 35 who had mild COVID-19 (a few samples of this study predate the infection). Cell type and time point are not known. Here the CDR3 reads CASGGAINEQYF. CDR3 coding DNA: TGTGCCAGCGGGGGGGCGATCAACGAGCAGTACTTC.